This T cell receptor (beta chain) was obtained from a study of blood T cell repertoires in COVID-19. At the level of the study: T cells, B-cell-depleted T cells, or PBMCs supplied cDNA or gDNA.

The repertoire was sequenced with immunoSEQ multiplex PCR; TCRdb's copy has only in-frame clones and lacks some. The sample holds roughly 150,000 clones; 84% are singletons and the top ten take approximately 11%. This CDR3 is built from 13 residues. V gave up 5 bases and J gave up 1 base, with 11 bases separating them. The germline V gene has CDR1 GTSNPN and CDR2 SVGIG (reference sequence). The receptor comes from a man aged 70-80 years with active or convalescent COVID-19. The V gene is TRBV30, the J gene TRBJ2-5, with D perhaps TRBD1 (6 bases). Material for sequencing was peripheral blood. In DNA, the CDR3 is TGTGCCTGGGCTACAGGGATCCAAGAGACCCAGTACTTC. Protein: CAWATGIQETQYF.